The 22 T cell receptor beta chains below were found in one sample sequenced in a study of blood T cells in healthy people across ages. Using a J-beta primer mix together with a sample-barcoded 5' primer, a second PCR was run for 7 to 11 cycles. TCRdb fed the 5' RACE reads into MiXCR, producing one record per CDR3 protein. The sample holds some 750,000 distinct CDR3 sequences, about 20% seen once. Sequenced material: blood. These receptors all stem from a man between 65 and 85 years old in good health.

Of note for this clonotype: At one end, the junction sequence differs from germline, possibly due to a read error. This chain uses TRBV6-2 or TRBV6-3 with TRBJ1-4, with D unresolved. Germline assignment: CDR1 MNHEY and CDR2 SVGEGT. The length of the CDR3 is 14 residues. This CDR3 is CASSYYSNNEKLFF. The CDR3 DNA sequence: TGTGCCAGCAGCTACTACAGTAACAATGAAAAACTGTTTTTT.

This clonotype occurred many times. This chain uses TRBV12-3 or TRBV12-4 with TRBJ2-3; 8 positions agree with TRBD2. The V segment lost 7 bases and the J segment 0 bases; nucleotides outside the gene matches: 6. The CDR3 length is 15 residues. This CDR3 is CASTYLAGSTDTQYF. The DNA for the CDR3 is TGTGCCAGCACCTATCTAGCGGGCAGCACAGATACGCAGTATTTT.

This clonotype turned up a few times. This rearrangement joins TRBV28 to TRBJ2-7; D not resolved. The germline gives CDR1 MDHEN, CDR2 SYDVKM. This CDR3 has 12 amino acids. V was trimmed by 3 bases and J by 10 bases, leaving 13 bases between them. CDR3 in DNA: TGTGCCAGCAGTTTCAATCAGGTTTCACAGTACTTC. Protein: CASSFNQVSQYF.

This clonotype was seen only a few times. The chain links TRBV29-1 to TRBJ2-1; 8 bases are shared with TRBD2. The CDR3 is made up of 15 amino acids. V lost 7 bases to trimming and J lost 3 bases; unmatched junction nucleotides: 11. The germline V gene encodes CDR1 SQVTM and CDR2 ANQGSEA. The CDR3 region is CSAKLAATYYNEQFF. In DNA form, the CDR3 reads TGCAGCGCCAAACTAGCGGCCACATACTACAATGAGCAGTTCTTC.

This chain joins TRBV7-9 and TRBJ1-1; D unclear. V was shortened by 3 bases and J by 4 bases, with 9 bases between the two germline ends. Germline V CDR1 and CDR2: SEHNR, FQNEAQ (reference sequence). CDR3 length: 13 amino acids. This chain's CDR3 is CASSFSGRTEAFF. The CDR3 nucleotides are TGTGCCAGCAGCTTTTCAGGCCGCACTGAAGCTTTCTTT.

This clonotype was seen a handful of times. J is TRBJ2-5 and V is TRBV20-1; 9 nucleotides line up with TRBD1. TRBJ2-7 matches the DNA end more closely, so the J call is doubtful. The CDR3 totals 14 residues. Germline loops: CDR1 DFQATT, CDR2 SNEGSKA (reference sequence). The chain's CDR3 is CSAKGQGRSYEQYF. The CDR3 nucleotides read TGCAGTGCTAAGGGACAGGGTAGGTCCTACGAGCAGTACTTC.

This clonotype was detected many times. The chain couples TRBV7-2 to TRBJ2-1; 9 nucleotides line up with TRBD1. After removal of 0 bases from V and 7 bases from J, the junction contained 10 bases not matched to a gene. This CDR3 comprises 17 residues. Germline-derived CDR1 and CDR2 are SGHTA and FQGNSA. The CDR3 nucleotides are TGTGCCAGCAGCTTAGCCGGGGTGTGGGACAGGGATAATGAGCAGTTCTTC. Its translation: CASSLAGVWDRDNEQFF.

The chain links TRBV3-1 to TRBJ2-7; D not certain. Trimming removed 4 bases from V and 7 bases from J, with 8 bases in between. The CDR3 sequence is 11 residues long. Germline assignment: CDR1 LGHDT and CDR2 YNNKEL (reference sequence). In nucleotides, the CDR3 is TGTGCCAGCAGCCTTATGGGGGAGCAGTACTTC. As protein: CASSLMGEQYF.

The CDR3 DNA is TGTGCCACCAGTGAGGAGTGGGGGGGCAGTAATGAGCAGTTCTTC. It is translated as CATSEEWGGSNEQFF. The chain combines TRBV24-1 with TRBJ2-7; D might be TRBD2 (7 bases). With the DNA end fitting TRBJ2-1 better, the J assignment may be wrong. Per the germline V gene, CDR1 is KGHDR and CDR2 is SFDVKD. The CDR3 consists of 15 residues.

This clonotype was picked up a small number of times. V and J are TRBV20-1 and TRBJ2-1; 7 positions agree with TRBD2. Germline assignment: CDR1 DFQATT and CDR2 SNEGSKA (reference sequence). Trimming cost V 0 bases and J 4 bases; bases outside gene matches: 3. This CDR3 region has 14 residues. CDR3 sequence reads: CSAREGGSYNEQFF. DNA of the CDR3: TGCAGTGCTAGAGAGGGGGGGTCGTACAATGAGCAGTTCTTC.

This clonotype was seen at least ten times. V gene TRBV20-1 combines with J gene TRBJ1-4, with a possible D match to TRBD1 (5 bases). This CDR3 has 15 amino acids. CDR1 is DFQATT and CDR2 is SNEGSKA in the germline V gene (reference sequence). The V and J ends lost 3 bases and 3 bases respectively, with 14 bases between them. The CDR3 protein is CSARLLGEANEKLFF. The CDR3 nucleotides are TGCAGTGCTAGGTTGCTGGGGGAGGCTAATGAAAAACTGTTTTTT.

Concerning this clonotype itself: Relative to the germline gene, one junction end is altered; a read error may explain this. Here the CDR3 DNA reads TGTGCCAGCAGTTTAGATCGGAATCCCTCCAACTTC. Translation gives CASSLDRNPSNF. V and J are TRBV6-2 or TRBV6-3 and TRBJ2-4; D not certain. The CDR3 has 12 amino acids. The germline gives CDR1 MNHEY, CDR2 SVGEGT.

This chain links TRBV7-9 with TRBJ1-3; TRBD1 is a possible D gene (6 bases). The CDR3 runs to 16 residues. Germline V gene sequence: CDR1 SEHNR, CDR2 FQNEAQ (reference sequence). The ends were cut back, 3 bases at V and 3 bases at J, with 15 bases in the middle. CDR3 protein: CASSLDPQGDGNTIYF. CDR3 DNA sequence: TGTGCCAGCAGCTTGGATCCACAGGGAGATGGAAACACCATATATTTT.

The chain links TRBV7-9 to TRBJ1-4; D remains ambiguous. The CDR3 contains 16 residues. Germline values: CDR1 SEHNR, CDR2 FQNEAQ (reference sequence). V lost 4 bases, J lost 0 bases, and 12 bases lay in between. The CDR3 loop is CASSSPSSATNEKLFF. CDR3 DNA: TGTGCCAGCAGCTCACCCTCTTCCGCAACTAATGAAAAACTGTTTTTT.

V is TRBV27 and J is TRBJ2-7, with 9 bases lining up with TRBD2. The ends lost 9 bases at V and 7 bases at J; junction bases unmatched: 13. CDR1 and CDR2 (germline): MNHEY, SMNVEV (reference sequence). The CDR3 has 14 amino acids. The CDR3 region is CARTEAGGPKEQYV. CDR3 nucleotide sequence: TGTGCCAGGACTGAGGCGGGAGGGCCAAAGGAGCAGTACGTC.

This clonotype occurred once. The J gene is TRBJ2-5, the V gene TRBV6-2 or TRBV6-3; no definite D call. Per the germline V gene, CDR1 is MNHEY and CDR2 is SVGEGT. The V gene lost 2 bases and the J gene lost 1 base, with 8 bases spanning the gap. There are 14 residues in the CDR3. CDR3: CASSYPDIQETQYF. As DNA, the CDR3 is TGTGCCAGCAGTTACCCAGATATCCAAGAGACCCAGTACTTC.

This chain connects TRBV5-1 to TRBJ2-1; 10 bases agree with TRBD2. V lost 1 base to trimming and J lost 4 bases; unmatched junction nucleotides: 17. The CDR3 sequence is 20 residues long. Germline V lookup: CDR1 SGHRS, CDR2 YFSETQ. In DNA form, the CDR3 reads TGCGCCAGCAGCTTGCCTAAGGTACCAGCGGGAGGGCAGCAGTACAATGAGCAGTTCTTC. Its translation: CASSLPKVPAGGQQYNEQFF.

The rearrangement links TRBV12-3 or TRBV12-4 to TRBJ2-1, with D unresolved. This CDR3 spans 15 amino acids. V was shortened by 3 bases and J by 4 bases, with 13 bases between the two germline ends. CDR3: CASSFQTPRYNEQFF. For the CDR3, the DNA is TGTGCCAGCAGTTTTCAGACCCCAAGGTACAATGAGCAGTTCTTC.

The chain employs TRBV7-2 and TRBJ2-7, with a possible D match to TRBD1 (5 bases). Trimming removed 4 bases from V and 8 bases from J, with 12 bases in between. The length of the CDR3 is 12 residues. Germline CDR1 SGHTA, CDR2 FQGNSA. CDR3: CASSYRQSQQYF. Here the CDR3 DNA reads TGTGCCAGCAGCTATCGACAGTCGCAGCAGTACTTC.

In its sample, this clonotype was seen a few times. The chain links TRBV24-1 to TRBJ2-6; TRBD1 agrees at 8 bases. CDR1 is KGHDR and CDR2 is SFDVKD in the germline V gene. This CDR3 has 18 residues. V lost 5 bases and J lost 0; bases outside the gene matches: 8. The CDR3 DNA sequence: TGTGCCACCAGTGGGAGCAGGGGGCAAAACTCTGGGGCCAACGTCCTGACTTTC. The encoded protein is CATSGSRGQNSGANVLTF.

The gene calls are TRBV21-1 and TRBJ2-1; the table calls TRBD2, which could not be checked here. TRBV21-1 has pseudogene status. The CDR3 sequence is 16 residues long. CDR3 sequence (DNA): TGTGCCAGCAGCAAAGGAGCGGGAGTCCTCTACAATGAGCAGTTCTTC. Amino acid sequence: CASSKGAGVLYNEQFF.

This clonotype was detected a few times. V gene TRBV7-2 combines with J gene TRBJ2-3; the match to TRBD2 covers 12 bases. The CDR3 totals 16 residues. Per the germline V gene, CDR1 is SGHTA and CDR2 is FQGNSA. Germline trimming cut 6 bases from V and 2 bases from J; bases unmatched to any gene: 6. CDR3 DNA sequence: TGTGCCAGCAGACGTGGACTAGCGGGATCCACAGATACGCAGTATTTT. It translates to CASRRGLAGSTDTQYF.